Sequencing of this T cell receptor (beta chain) was carried out in a study of T cell changes during pregnancy in multiple sclerosis (dated by TCRdb to 2018 to 2020). With respect to the entire study: The study looked at changes in the T cell repertoire across pregnancy in women with multiple sclerosis.

CDR1 SGHVS and CDR2 FQNEAQ were looked up in the germline V gene. Counted from cysteine to phenylalanine, this CDR3 has 14 amino acids. The sequence is cut down to CDR3 DNA, 42 bases in frame from base 1. V loses 8 bases of germline sequence and J loses 2 bases, and the interval between the two ends is 13 bases. Comment on this clone: What antigen it recognizes has not been identified. Qualities for individual bases were not recorded, and no much larger clone is one base off.

The library was built by means of the immunoSEQ multiplex PCR assay. Here the immuneACCESS table is served through TCRdb, limited to in-frame sequences with V and J called. Missing clones are a known gap in these copies; in checked studies unresolved V genes cover under half, and the rest lacks a known reason. Counted in this sample were about 70,000 clones; approximately 94% of them appeared once. The ten largest clonotypes hold more than 0.45% of the sample. The sequences come from peripheral blood, collected in the third trimester of pregnancy. The rearrangement combines TRBV7-8 with TRBJ1-5, and perhaps TRBD1 as D gene, on 6 matching bases. The clonotype was recovered from a female donor with multiple sclerosis, enrolled in a pregnancy study. The CDR3 protein is CASGQGKGNQPQHF. The nucleotide sequence is TGTGCCAGCGGCCAGGGGAAAGGCAATCAGCCCCAGCATTTT. The full variable domain, completed from the reference TRBV7-8 and TRBJ1-5 proteins outside the CDR3, reads GAGVSQSPRYKVAKRGQDVALRCDPISGHVSLFWYQQALGQGPEFLTYFQNEAQLDKSGLPSDRFFAERPEGSVSTLKIQRTQQEDSAVYLCASGQGKGNQPQHFGDGTRLSIL.